These T cell receptor beta chains were read from a single sample in a study of neoadjuvant nivolumab and ipilimumab in lung cancer. Data came from immunoSEQ multiplex PCR; TCRdb stores just in-frame clones and leaves some out. The sample carries about 16,000 clones, around 77% recorded once. Sequences were derived from tumor tissue, sampled after neoadjuvant nivolumab, alone or with ipilimumab, at or shortly before surgery. Receptor source: an adult with non-small cell lung cancer. The CDR3 runs from the conserved cysteine through the conserved F or W. The order of the fields is clone size, V gene, D gene, J gene, CDR3 length, CDR3 DNA, CDR3 protein. The D gene is left open where the match is weak. Where a row states a size, it is once, few, many or the class of an expanded clone; other rows omit it.

clone size: .
V gene: TRBV5-1
D gene: TRBD1
J gene: TRBJ2-5
CDR3 length: 13
CDR3 DNA: TGCGCCAGCAGCCGCACAGGGGAAGAGACCCAGTACTTC
CDR3 protein: CASSRTGEETQYF

clone size: .
V gene: TRBV2
D gene: .
J gene: TRBJ2-5
CDR3 length: 11
CDR3 DNA: TGTGCCAGCCTGATAGCGGAGACCCAGTACTTC
CDR3 protein: CASLIAETQYF

clone size: .
V gene: TRBV2
D gene: TRBD1
J gene: TRBJ2-2
CDR3 length: 18
CDR3 DNA: TGTGCCAGCAGTAACACCAGGGTGGGGACAGGGGCCACCGGGGAGCTGTTTTTT
CDR3 protein: CASSNTRVGTGATGELFF

clone size: .
V gene: TRBV7-6
D gene: .
J gene: TRBJ2-1
CDR3 length: 12
CDR3 DNA: TGTGCCAGCAGCATCTACCAACGAGAGCAGTTCTTC
CDR3 protein: CASSIYQREQFF

clone size: few
V gene: TRBV25-1
D gene: .
J gene: TRBJ1-2
CDR3 length: 16
CDR3 DNA: TGTGCCAGCAGCCGGGCGGAACAGGGCCCTAACTATGGCTACACCTTC
CDR3 protein: CASSRAEQGPNYGYTF

clone size: .
V gene: TRBV29-1
D gene: TRBD1
J gene: TRBJ1-4
CDR3 length: 13
CDR3 DNA: TGCAGCGCTGCCGGACAGGCCTGGGAAAAACTGTTTTTT
CDR3 protein: CSAAGQAWEKLFF

clone size: .
V gene: TRBV15
D gene: .
J gene: TRBJ1-5
CDR3 length: 14
CDR3 DNA: TGTGCCACCGGTGGGGGGGGCCCTAATCAGCCCCAGCATTTT
CDR3 protein: CATGGGGPNQPQHF

clone size: .
V gene: TRBV27
D gene: TRBD2
J gene: TRBJ2-1
CDR3 length: 15
CDR3 DNA: TGTGCCAGCAGTTTAACTAGCGGGGGGGCGTCTGAGCAGTTCTTC
CDR3 protein: CASSLTSGGASEQFF

clone size: few
V gene: TRBV6-5
D gene: .
J gene: TRBJ1-4
CDR3 length: 14
CDR3 DNA: TGTGCCAGCAGTGCCGAGGGCACTAATGAAAAACTGTTTTTT
CDR3 protein: CASSAEGTNEKLFF

clone size: .
V gene: TRBV11-1
D gene: .
J gene: TRBJ2-5
CDR3 length: 15
CDR3 DNA: TGTGCCAGCAGCTTATCAGGGGGGGGGCCTGAGACCCAGTACTTC
CDR3 protein: CASSLSGGGPETQYF

clone size: .
V gene: TRBV9
D gene: TRBD1
J gene: TRBJ1-1
CDR3 length: 14
CDR3 DNA: TGTGCCAGCAGCGTAGGGGGACAGGGGTCTGAAGCTTTCTTT
CDR3 protein: CASSVGGQGSEAFF

clone size: few
V gene: TRBV5-4
D gene: TRBD1
J gene: TRBJ2-2
CDR3 length: 14
CDR3 DNA: TGTGCCAGCAGCCCCCAGGGGGTCGGCGGGGAGCTGTTTTTT
CDR3 protein: CASSPQGVGGELFF

clone size: once
V gene: TRBV11-1
D gene: .
J gene: TRBJ2-5
CDR3 length: 13
CDR3 DNA: TGTGCCAGCAGCAGGGGGGGACAAGAGACCCAGTACTTC
CDR3 protein: CASSRGGQETQYF

clone size: .
V gene: TRBV7-2
D gene: .
J gene: TRBJ1-5
CDR3 length: 18
CDR3 DNA: TGTGCCAGCAGCTTAAACTCTCTGGGAGGGCCGGGGCATCAGCCCCAGCATTTT
CDR3 protein: CASSLNSLGGPGHQPQHF

clone size: .
V gene: TRBV30
D gene: TRBD1
J gene: TRBJ1-6
CDR3 length: 17
CDR3 DNA: TGTGCCTGGAGCGTAGCGGGGACAGGGGGAGTTAATTCACCCCTCCACTTT
CDR3 protein: CAWSVAGTGGVNSPLHF

clone size: few
V gene: TRBV7-2
D gene: .
J gene: TRBJ1-4
CDR3 length: 13
CDR3 DNA: TGTGCCAGCAAACCCGCGGTGGGTGAAAAACTGTTTTTT
CDR3 protein: CASKPAVGEKLFF

clone size: .
V gene: TRBV5-1
D gene: .
J gene: TRBJ2-2
CDR3 length: 13
CDR3 DNA: TGCGCCAGCACTACAGGGACCACCGGGGAGCTGTTTTTT
CDR3 protein: CASTTGTTGELFF

clone size: .
V gene: TRBV6-1
D gene: .
J gene: TRBJ2-5
CDR3 length: 13
CDR3 DNA: TGTGCCAGTGGGCGGACACCACAAGAGACCCAGTACTTC
CDR3 protein: CASGRTPQETQYF

clone size: .
V gene: TRBV2
D gene: .
J gene: TRBJ2-5
CDR3 length: 16
CDR3 DNA: TGTGCCAGCAGTGGCCCGGGACACGTGTACCAAGAGACCCAGTACTTC
CDR3 protein: CASSGPGHVYQETQYF

clone size: few
V gene: TRBV7-6
D gene: .
J gene: TRBJ1-2
CDR3 length: 13
CDR3 DNA: TGTGCCAGCAGCTCGGGATCGGTTCATGGCTACACCTTC
CDR3 protein: CASSSGSVHGYTF

clone size: .
V gene: TRBV5-1
D gene: TRBD1
J gene: TRBJ1-2
CDR3 length: 14
CDR3 DNA: TGCGCCAGCAGCTCGACAGGGGGCAACTATGGCTACACCTTC
CDR3 protein: CASSSTGGNYGYTF

clone size: .
V gene: TRBV5-6
D gene: TRBD1
J gene: TRBJ2-2
CDR3 length: 15
CDR3 DNA: TGTGCCAGCAGCTACGGGACAGGGGGGACCGGGGAGCTGTTTTTT
CDR3 protein: CASSYGTGGTGELFF

clone size: .
V gene: TRBV7-8
D gene: .
J gene: TRBJ1-2
CDR3 length: 15
CDR3 DNA: TGTGCCAGCAGCTCGACACCTCCCTCGGGCTATGGCTACACCTTC
CDR3 protein: CASSSTPPSGYGYTF

clone size: .
V gene: TRBV7-9
D gene: .
J gene: TRBJ2-7
CDR3 length: 12
CDR3 DNA: TGTGCCAGCAGCCACGCGAGCTACGAGCAGTACTTC
CDR3 protein: CASSHASYEQYF

clone size: .
V gene: TRBV7-9
D gene: .
J gene: TRBJ2-2
CDR3 length: 14
CDR3 DNA: TGTGCCAGCAGCTTAGCAGACAACACCGGGGAGCTGTTTTTT
CDR3 protein: CASSLADNTGELFF